This T cell receptor (beta chain) was observed in a study of beta chain features in type 1 diabetes. Overall study: Regarding age, gender and cell yields, patients proved similar to healthy donors. Study-wide results and caveats: TCRB CDR3s from Type 1 diabetes patients were moderately but significantly shorter in all four CD4+ subsets.

Every donor provided one heparinised blood draw, which averaged about 120 mL. Sorting based on CD45RO/CCR7/CD25/CD127/CD95/CD27 separated CD4+ naive, central memory, regulatory and stem cell-like memory cells. Reverse transcription of all isolated RNA meant that expressed TCRB transcripts were sequenced. The protocol was immunoSEQ multiplex PCR, while the TCRdb copy is restricted to in-frame clones and leaves out a portion. This table holds about 740,000 clones, roughly 13% found once. Trimming took 5 bases from V and 7 from J, leaving 17 bases between them. The CDR3 covers 14 residues. Germline lookup yields CDR1 WNHNN and CDR2 SYGVQD (reference sequence). In regard to this clone: Its antigen is not known.

The chain has TRBV10-1 and TRBJ1-2; D remains ambiguous. Sequencing was done on a sample of naive CD4+ T cells from blood. The TCR originated in a man between 18 and 29 years old with type 1 diabetes. CDR3 sequence reads: CASSRNYRTGGYTF. CDR3 bases: TGCGCCAGCAGTAGGAATTACCGGACGGGTGGCTACACCTTC.